The next 21 T cell receptor beta chains were all read from a single sample in a study of blood T cells in healthy people across ages. Through a sample-barcoded 5' primer and a J-beta primer mix, a second PCR was run for roughly 6 to 11 cycles. TCRdb re-analysed the 5' RACE reads in MiXCR, keeping a single row per CDR3 protein. The data contain about 800,000 distinct CDR3 sequences, approximately 25% of them singletons. This sample also belongs to another study, concerning T cells of mothers and their children.

Material: blood. These receptors were collected from a boy younger than 18 in good health.

This clonotype came up a few times. This chain links TRBV7-2 with TRBJ1-5; TRBD1 matches 8 bases. Trimming removed 4 bases from V and 9 bases from J; junction bases left unmatched: 5. Looked up from germline, CDR1 is SGHTA and CDR2 is FQGNSA. The CDR3 extends over 13 amino acids. CDR3 coding DNA: TGTGCCAGCAGCTGGACAGGGCAGGGGCCCCAGCATTTT. It codes for CASSWTGQGPQHF.

This rearrangement joins TRBV5-6 to TRBJ1-4, with 9 bases that match TRBD1. The CDR3 length is 18 residues. Trimming cost V 0 bases and J 5 bases; bases outside gene matches: 11. Per germline, CDR1 SGHDT and CDR2 YYEEEE. The CDR3 loop is CASSLDGTGQMANEKLFF. CDR3 bases: TGTGCCAGCAGCTTGGATGGGACAGGGCAGATGGCGAATGAAAAACTGTTTTTT.

This clonotype was detected only a few times. The genes are TRBV7-2 and TRBJ1-2; 7 bases agree with TRBD1. V was pared by 5 bases and J by 3 bases, with 9 bases of the junction left unmatched. The CDR3 runs to 15 residues. Per the germline V gene, CDR1 is SGHTA and CDR2 is FQGNSA. The CDR3 loop is CASSLQGEEYYGYTF. Written as DNA, the CDR3 is TGTGCCAGCAGCCTTCAGGGGGAAGAATACTATGGCTACACCTTC.

This clonotype was counted between two and nine times. The chain joins TRBV7-2 to TRBJ2-5; D is possibly TRBD1 or TRBD2 (5 bases each). Germline V gives CDR1 SGHTA, CDR2 FQGNSA. The CDR3 sequence is 14 residues long. Trimming shortened V by 6 bases and J by 4 bases, and 15 bases separated the two germline ends. This CDR3 is CASRAGTLRETQYF. Written as DNA, the CDR3 is TGTGCCAGCAGGGCCGGGACCCTCCGAGAGACCCAGTACTTC. The full variable domain, completed using reference TRBV7-2 and TRBJ2-5, is GAGVSQSPSNKVTEKGKDVELRCDPISGHTALYWYRQSLGQGLEFLIYFQGNSAPDKSGLPSDRFSAERTGGSVSTLTIQRTQQEDSAVYLCASRAGTLRETQYFGPGTRLLVL.

This clonotype has only a few counts. The chain recombines TRBV11-2 with TRBJ2-3; unclear D gene. CDR3 length equals 12 residues. The germline V gene encodes CDR1 SGHAT and CDR2 FQNNGV. V gave up 0 bases and J gave up 5 bases, with 3 bases separating them. CDR3 DNA: TGTGCCAGCAGCTTAGATTTAGATACGCAGTATTTT. Protein: CASSLDLDTQYF.

In this sample, this clonotype turned up a few times. At one end the junction does not follow the germline gene, possibly because of a read error. The J gene is TRBJ2-7, the V gene TRBV28, with D possibly matching TRBD2 (7 bases). Germline CDR1 reads MDHEN; CDR2 reads SYDVKM. The length of the CDR3 is 15 residues. The CDR3 is CASGLGGAPSYEQCF. DNA of the CDR3: TGTGCCAGCGGATTAGGGGGGGCGCCCAGCTACGAGCAGTGCTTC.

The chain is built from TRBV5-1 and TRBJ2-1, with TRBD2 matching over 7 bases. The germline gives CDR1 SGHRS, CDR2 YFSETQ. With 0 bases clipped from V and 10 bases from J, the junction kept 13 bases outside the gene matches. The CDR3 has 16 amino acids. As DNA, the CDR3 is TGCGCCAGCAGCTTGGCCGGTGGGGGGGGTTCGTCAGAGCAGTTCTTC. Translated, it gives CASSLAGGGGSSEQFF.

Only a few counts were recorded for this clonotype. The V gene is TRBV5-6, the J gene TRBJ1-4; D is unresolved. The germline V and J ends were trimmed by 4 bases and 7 bases, with 11 bases remaining between them. Germline loops: CDR1 SGHDT, CDR2 YYEEEE. The CDR3 has 13 amino acids. The CDR3 DNA reads TGTGCCAGCAGCGAAGTCTGGAGTGAAAAACTGTTTTTT. Translating gives CASSEVWSEKLFF.

This clonotype was picked up a small number of times. The V call is TRBV29-1, the J call TRBJ2-5, with 7 bases that match TRBD2. The better agreement between TRBJ2-1 and the DNA end casts doubt on the J call. The CDR3 length is 14 residues. CDR1 and CDR2 (germline): SQVTM, ANQGSEA. CDR3 bases: TGCAGCGTCGCAACTGGGGGGGTAGGCAATGAGCAGTTCTTC. Amino acids: CSVATGGVGNEQFF.

The rearrangement links TRBV15 to TRBJ2-5, with D unresolved. CDR3 length equals 13 residues. V lost 1 base to trimming and J lost 5 bases, with 8 bases between them. CDR1 LNHNV and CDR2 YYDKDF come from the germline V gene (reference sequence). In nucleotides, the CDR3 is TGTGCCACCAGCAGAGCCGTTTGGGAGACCCAGTACTTC. Amino acid sequence: CATSRAVWETQYF.

The chain couples TRBV29-1 to TRBJ1-2; 12 bases fit TRBD1. J gave up 4 bases and V 6 bases, and 15 bases lay outside the gene matches. Germline CDR1 and CDR2: SQVTM and ANQGSEA. The CDR3 consists of 17 residues. CDR3 coding DNA: TGCAGCGTCGACTCGGGACAGGGGGCGCATCCTAGCTATGGCTACACCTTC. Its protein product is CSVDSGQGAHPSYGYTF.

This clonotype was counted between two and nine times. Written as DNA, the CDR3 is TGCAGTGCCAGCAACAGGGGGCTTAGTGACGAGCAGTACTTC. Its translation is CSASNRGLSDEQYF. The rearrangement joins TRBV29-1 to TRBJ2-1; 9 bases fit TRBD1. The J call is in doubt because the DNA end fits TRBJ2-7 better. The CDR3 consists of 14 residues. The V gene's germline CDR1 is SQVTM and CDR2 ANQGSEA.

The rearrangement uses TRBV28 and TRBJ1-5, with D perhaps TRBD1 (5 bases). Looked up from germline, CDR1 is MDHEN and CDR2 is SYDVKM. The CDR3 is 14 amino acids. Trimming shortened V by 5 bases and J by 6 bases, and 14 bases separated the two germline ends. The CDR3 DNA sequence: TGTGCCAGCAGTGGCAGGGCGTCCAGTCAGCCCCAGCATTTT. Protein: CASSGRASSQPQHF.

This clonotype was picked up a small number of times. The chain uses TRBV6-2 or TRBV6-3 and TRBJ2-1; the D gene is possibly TRBD2 (6 bases). This CDR3 region has 15 residues. The germline V gene has CDR1 MNHEY and CDR2 SVGEGT. V shed 2 bases and J shed 6 bases, with 14 bases lying between them. In DNA form, the CDR3 reads TGTGCCAGCAGTTACGGTTTCGAGCGGGTCAATGAGCAGTTCTTC. Protein sequence: CASSYGFERVNEQFF.

The V call is TRBV27, the J call TRBJ2-7, with D unclear. The CDR3 runs 14 residues. Germline V gene data show CDR1 as MNHEY and CDR2 as SMNVEV (reference sequence). The V and J ends lost 2 bases and 1 base respectively, with 9 bases between them. The CDR3 here is CASSLAIKSYEQYF. The CDR3 DNA reads as TGTGCCAGCAGTTTAGCCATTAAGTCCTACGAGCAGTACTTC.

The J gene is TRBJ1-1, the V gene TRBV29-1, with D hard to call. From germline, CDR1 is SQVTM and CDR2 ANQGSEA. V was cut by 3 bases and J by 4 bases, with 9 bases left in between. The CDR3 length is 12 residues. CDR3 in DNA: TGCAGCGTTGAGCACGGGCCCACTGAAGCTTTCTTT. This sequence encodes CSVEHGPTEAFF. Full variable domain (rest looked up from reference TRBV29-1 and TRBJ1-1): SAVISQKPSRDICQRGTSLTIQCQVDSQVTMMFWYRQQPGQSLTLIATANQGSEATYESGFVIDKFPISRPNLTFSTLTVSNMSPEDSSIYLCSVEHGPTEAFFGQGTRLTVV.

This clonotype has only one observation. This chain joins TRBV7-2 and TRBJ1-1, with 8 bases that match TRBD1. V gave up 5 bases and J gave up 4 bases; unmatched junction bases: 12. This CDR3 comprises 16 residues. Germline CDR1 and CDR2: SGHTA and FQGNSA. Written as DNA, the CDR3 is TGTGCCAGCAGCCCCACCTCGGACAGGGTGGGCACTGAAGCTTTCTTT. Translated: CASSPTSDRVGTEAFF.

This clonotype has ten or more counts. The chain carries TRBV7-8 and TRBJ1-4, with TRBD1 identical over 7 bases. CDR1 is SGHVS, CDR2 FQNEAQ, per germline. The CDR3 contains 14 residues. With V trimmed by 4 bases and J by 3 bases, 2 bases remained unmatched. CDR3 DNA sequence: TGTGCCAGCAGCTCCGACAGGGCTAATGAAAAACTGTTTTTT. Amino acids: CASSSDRANEKLFF.

CDR3 bases: TGTGCCAGCAGCCTTCGACAGGGCGTCAACTCCTACGAGCAGTACTTC. This translates into CASSLRQGVNSYEQYF. This sequence joins TRBV12-3 or TRBV12-4 and TRBJ2-7, with 7 bases lining up with TRBD1. The V gene end was trimmed by 6 bases and the J gene end by 0 bases; junction bases not matched to a gene: 11. The CDR3 length is 16 residues.

The chain uses TRBV7-3 and TRBJ1-1; D not certain. The ends were cut back, 5 bases at V and 6 bases at J, with 13 bases in the middle. Per germline, CDR1 SGHTA and CDR2 FQGTGA. This CDR3 comprises 13 residues. CDR3 sequence (DNA): TGTGCCAGCAGCCACGATAAGAAATCTGAAGCTTTCTTT. Protein product: CASSHDKKSEAFF.

This clonotype was found once. V is TRBV20-1 and J is TRBJ2-7; 7 bases fit TRBD2. The CDR3 has 14 amino acids. Losses at the gene ends were 2 bases for V and 2 bases for J; bases not matched to a gene: 6. The germline gives CDR1 DFQATT, CDR2 SNEGSKA (reference sequence). CDR3 nucleotides: TGCAGTGCTAGATCCAGCGGGGATACCTACGAGCAGTACTTC. Its translation: CSARSSGDTYEQYF.